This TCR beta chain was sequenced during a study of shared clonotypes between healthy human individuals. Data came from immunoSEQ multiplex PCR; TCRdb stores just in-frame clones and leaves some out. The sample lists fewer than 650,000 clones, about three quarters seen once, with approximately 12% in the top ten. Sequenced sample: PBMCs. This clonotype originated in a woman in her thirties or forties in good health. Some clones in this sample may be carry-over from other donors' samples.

The CDR3 bases are TGTGCCAGCAGTCCAGGACAGACACATCCGGGTGGCTACACCTTC. Protein product: CASSPGQTHPGGYTF. The J gene is TRBJ1-2, the V gene TRBV6-5, with TRBD1 as a possible D gene (6 bases). The CDR3 totals 15 residues. Per germline, CDR1 MNHEY and CDR2 SVGAGI. V gave up 5 bases and J gave up 7 bases, with 20 bases separating them.